This paragraph reports one T cell receptor (beta chain). The data were taken from a study of T cell changes during pregnancy in multiple sclerosis. With V trimmed by 3 bases and J by 2 bases, 5 bases remained unmatched. There are 16 residues in the CDR3. Germline CDR1 MGHDK, CDR2 SYGVNS. Using immunoSEQ multiplex PCR, the repertoire was profiled, and TCRdb retains in-frame clones only, with some absent. The data hold about 38,000 clones, with around 92% observed a single time. The specimen comprised CD8+ T cells from peripheral blood mononuclear cells, sampled after pregnancy. The chain employs TRBV25-1 and TRBJ2-1, with TRBD1 matching over 9 bases. The clonotype was recovered from a female donor with multiple sclerosis, enrolled in a pregnancy study. This chain's CDR3 is CASSDLGQGTYNEQFF. The CDR3 DNA follows: TGTGCCAGCAGTGATCTGGGACAGGGAACCTACAATGAGCAGTTCTTC.